Listed below are T cell receptor beta chains from one sample, sequenced in a study of cytomegalovirus exposure and HLA in healthy donors. Method: immunoSEQ multiplex PCR; TCRdb's copy keeps in-frame clones and lacks some. The data contain 120,000 to 150,000 clones, about 89% of them singletons. Material: PBMCs. Source of these receptors: a young woman in good health and CMV-seropositive. The CDR3 runs from the conserved cysteine through the conserved F or W. The D gene is left open where the match is weak. Only some rows state a clone size, as once, few, many or a class for expanded clones.

V gene: TRBV28; J gene: TRBJ1-1; clone size: -; D gene: TRBD1; CDR3 protein: CASSFKTGARALNTEAFF; CDR3 DNA: TGTGCCAGCAGTTTTAAAACAGGGGCGAGGGCCTTGAACACTGAAGCTTTCTTT
V gene: TRBV19; J gene: TRBJ2-3; clone size: -; D gene: -; CDR3 protein: CASSIYGGGGDTQYF; CDR3 DNA: TGTGCCAGTAGTATCTACGGGGGAGGTGGAGATACGCAGTATTTT
V gene: TRBV5-4; J gene: TRBJ2-4; clone size: -; D gene: TRBD1; CDR3 protein: CASTYWDSPIQYF; CDR3 DNA: TGTGCCAGCACCTACTGGGACAGCCCCATTCAGTACTTC
V gene: TRBV27; J gene: TRBJ2-7; clone size: once; D gene: TRBD2; CDR3 protein: CASSHGAGGPYEQYF; CDR3 DNA: TGTGCCAGCAGCCATGGGGCGGGAGGGCCCTACGAGCAGTACTTC
V gene: TRBV14; J gene: TRBJ2-7; clone size: -; D gene: -; CDR3 protein: CASSSSGGAYEQYF; CDR3 DNA: TGTGCCAGCAGTTCGTCCGGAGGGGCCTACGAGCAGTACTTC
V gene: TRBV27; J gene: TRBJ2-6; clone size: -; D gene: -; CDR3 protein: CASSPQTPGANVLTF; CDR3 DNA: TGTGCCAGCAGTCCTCAGACACCTGGGGCCAACGTCCTGACTTTC
V gene: TRBV7-2; J gene: TRBJ2-3; clone size: -; D gene: TRBD2; CDR3 protein: CASSRSSGSEDTQYF; CDR3 DNA: TGTGCCAGCAGTCGATCTAGCGGGAGCGAAGATACGCAGTATTTT
V gene: TRBV29-1; J gene: TRBJ1-1; clone size: -; D gene: -; CDR3 protein: CSVEERRGAEAFF; CDR3 DNA: TGCAGCGTTGAAGAACGGAGGGGCGCTGAAGCTTTCTTT
V gene: TRBV2; J gene: TRBJ2-1; clone size: -; D gene: TRBD1; CDR3 protein: CASSDRDRAKFF; CDR3 DNA: TGTGCCAGCAGTGACCGGGACAGGGCGAAGTTCTTC
V gene: TRBV4-3; J gene: TRBJ2-1; clone size: -; D gene: TRBD2; CDR3 protein: CASSSSGSPNNEQFF; CDR3 DNA: TGCGCCAGCAGCTCAAGCGGGAGTCCCAACAATGAGCAGTTCTTC
V gene: TRBV6-6; J gene: TRBJ2-7; clone size: -; D gene: -; CDR3 protein: CASSYRIAPKMGEQYF; CDR3 DNA: TGTGCCAGCAGTTACCGGATAGCGCCCAAGATGGGGGAGCAGTACTTC
V gene: TRBV9; J gene: TRBJ2-2; clone size: -; D gene: TRBD1; CDR3 protein: CASSVGLGDRVATGELFF; CDR3 DNA: TGTGCCAGCAGCGTTGGGTTGGGCGACAGGGTGGCTACCGGGGAGCTGTTTTTT
V gene: TRBV6-1; J gene: TRBJ2-1; clone size: few; D gene: -; CDR3 protein: CASSETGNNEQFF; CDR3 DNA: TGTGCCAGCAGTGAAACCGGGAACAATGAGCAGTTCTTC
V gene: TRBV7-3; J gene: TRBJ1-2; clone size: -; D gene: TRBD1; CDR3 protein: CASSLAVRRGTGDYGYTF; CDR3 DNA: TGTGCCAGCAGCTTAGCTGTACGACGCGGGACAGGGGACTATGGCTACACCTTC
V gene: TRBV5-1; J gene: TRBJ1-5; clone size: -; D gene: -; CDR3 protein: CASSLSGHQPQHF; CDR3 DNA: TGCGCCAGCAGCTTGTCGGGTCATCAGCCCCAGCATTTT
V gene: TRBV2; J gene: TRBJ2-7; clone size: once; D gene: -; CDR3 protein: CASNPGRGTDYEQYF; CDR3 DNA: TGTGCCAGCAATCCAGGCAGGGGCACAGACTACGAGCAGTACTTC
V gene: TRBV19; J gene: TRBJ2-5; clone size: -; D gene: -; CDR3 protein: CASSKVTSLETQYF; CDR3 DNA: TGTGCCAGTAGTAAGGTGACTAGTCTGGAGACCCAGTACTTC
V gene: TRBV6-5; J gene: TRBJ2-2; clone size: -; D gene: -; CDR3 protein: CASSRTVTGELFF; CDR3 DNA: TGTGCCAGCAGTAGGACTGTTACCGGGGAGCTGTTTTTT
V gene: TRBV27; J gene: TRBJ2-1; clone size: -; D gene: -; CDR3 protein: CASSSRWVENEQFF; CDR3 DNA: TGTGCCAGCAGTTCCAGGTGGGTTGAGAATGAGCAGTTCTTC
V gene: TRBV6-4; J gene: TRBJ2-7; clone size: -; D gene: -; CDR3 protein: CASPGSTYEQYF; CDR3 DNA: TGTGCCAGCCCGGGATCCACCTACGAGCAGTACTTC
V gene: TRBV30; J gene: TRBJ2-7; clone size: -; D gene: -; CDR3 protein: CAWSGTGISSYEQYF; CDR3 DNA: TGTGCCTGGAGTGGCACAGGAATTTCCTCCTACGAGCAGTACTTC
V gene: TRBV4-1; J gene: TRBJ2-7; clone size: -; D gene: -; CDR3 protein: CASSQRETYEQYF; CDR3 DNA: TGCGCCAGCAGCCAAAGGGAGACCTACGAGCAGTACTTC
V gene: TRBV5-1; J gene: TRBJ2-7; clone size: -; D gene: TRBD1; CDR3 protein: CASSFGTVSLYEQYF; CDR3 DNA: TGCGCCAGCAGCTTTGGGACAGTATCCTTGTACGAGCAGTACTTC
V gene: TRBV7-9; J gene: TRBJ2-5; clone size: -; D gene: TRBD1; CDR3 protein: CASSHDRGRRETQYF; CDR3 DNA: TGTGCCAGCAGCCATGACAGGGGGCGCCGGGAGACCCAGTACTTC
V gene: TRBV7-8; J gene: TRBJ2-5; clone size: -; D gene: -; CDR3 protein: CASSLVPSLETQYF; CDR3 DNA: TGTGCCAGCAGCTTAGTCCCTAGCTTAGAGACCCAGTACTTC
V gene: TRBV28; J gene: TRBJ2-3; clone size: -; D gene: TRBD1; CDR3 protein: CASSAGGDTQYF; CDR3 DNA: TGTGCCAGCAGTGCAGGGGGAGATACGCAGTATTTT
V gene: TRBV27; J gene: TRBJ2-1; clone size: -; D gene: TRBD2; CDR3 protein: CASSLFTSGNEQFF; CDR3 DNA: TGTGCCAGCAGTTTATTTACTAGCGGGAACGAGCAGTTCTTC
V gene: TRBV2; J gene: TRBJ2-1; clone size: -; D gene: TRBD2; CDR3 protein: CASRELAGGGGEQFF; CDR3 DNA: TGTGCCAGCAGAGAACTAGCGGGAGGGGGCGGTGAGCAGTTCTTC
V gene: TRBV19; J gene: TRBJ2-1; clone size: few; D gene: -; CDR3 protein: CASSILLKGNEQFF; CDR3 DNA: TGTGCCAGTAGTATTCTACTAAAGGGGAATGAGCAGTTCTTC
V gene: TRBV5-1; J gene: TRBJ2-7; clone size: -; D gene: TRBD2; CDR3 protein: CASSLDSREGYEQYF; CDR3 DNA: TGCGCCAGCAGCTTGGATTCGCGGGAGGGCTACGAGCAGTACTTC
V gene: TRBV12-2; J gene: TRBJ2-3; clone size: -; D gene: -; CDR3 protein: CASRLVPHAGDGDTQYF; CDR3 DNA: TGTGCAAGTCGCTTAGTCCCCCATGCGGGAGATGGTGATACGCAGTATTTT
V gene: TRBV5-1; J gene: TRBJ2-7; clone size: -; D gene: TRBD2; CDR3 protein: CASSLGTSGRGYEQYF; CDR3 DNA: TGCGCCAGCAGCTTGGGGACTAGCGGGAGGGGCTACGAGCAGTACTTC
V gene: TRBV11-2; J gene: TRBJ1-1; clone size: few; D gene: -; CDR3 protein: CASSLSQGVNTEAFF; CDR3 DNA: TGTGCCAGCAGCTTAAGTCAAGGGGTGAACACTGAAGCTTTCTTT
V gene: TRBV28; J gene: TRBJ2-4; clone size: -; D gene: TRBD1; CDR3 protein: CASSPGWQGESNIQYF; CDR3 DNA: TGTGCCAGCAGCCCCGGCTGGCAGGGGGAATCCAACATTCAGTACTTC
V gene: TRBV4-1; J gene: TRBJ1-4; clone size: -; D gene: -; CDR3 protein: CASSQGGRARGEKLFF; CDR3 DNA: TGCGCCAGCAGCCAAGGAGGGAGGGCGCGGGGTGAAAAACTGTTTTTT
V gene: TRBV9; J gene: TRBJ2-1; clone size: -; D gene: TRBD2; CDR3 protein: CASSVAGLAGESYNEQFF; CDR3 DNA: TGTGCCAGCAGCGTAGCGGGCCTAGCGGGAGAGTCCTACAATGAGCAGTTCTTC
V gene: TRBV6-6; J gene: TRBJ1-4; clone size: -; D gene: TRBD1; CDR3 protein: CASSYGDRAGEKLFF; CDR3 DNA: TGTGCCAGCAGTTACGGGGACAGGGCGGGTGAAAAACTGTTTTTT
V gene: TRBV28; J gene: TRBJ2-7; clone size: -; D gene: -; CDR3 protein: CASTSGRNEQYF; CDR3 DNA: TGTGCCAGCACCAGCGGGCGGAACGAGCAGTACTTC
V gene: TRBV4-1; J gene: TRBJ2-2; clone size: -; D gene: -; CDR3 protein: CASSHLPFTGELFF; CDR3 DNA: TGCGCCAGCAGCCACCTACCATTCACCGGGGAGCTGTTTTTT
V gene: TRBV5-4; J gene: TRBJ1-1; clone size: -; D gene: -; CDR3 protein: CASSLEGGTRNTEAFF; CDR3 DNA: TGTGCCAGCAGCTTGGAAGGAGGCACGCGGAACACTGAAGCTTTCTTT
V gene: TRBV6-1; J gene: TRBJ2-2; clone size: many; D gene: TRBD2; CDR3 protein: CASSELAGATGELFF; CDR3 DNA: TGTGCCAGCAGTGAATTAGCGGGAGCCACCGGGGAGCTGTTTTTT